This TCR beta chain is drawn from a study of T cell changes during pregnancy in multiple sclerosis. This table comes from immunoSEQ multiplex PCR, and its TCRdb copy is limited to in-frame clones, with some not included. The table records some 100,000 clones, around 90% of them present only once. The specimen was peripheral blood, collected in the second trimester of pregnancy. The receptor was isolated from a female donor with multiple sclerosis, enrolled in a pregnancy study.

DNA of the CDR3: TGTGCCAGCAGCCCAGGGACTAGTCTGTGGGAGACCCAGTACTTC. It translates to CASSPGTSLWETQYF. This chain uses TRBV7-7 with TRBJ2-5, with 8 bases lining up with TRBD2. CDR3 length: 15 residues. Trimming at V came to 5 bases and at J to 5 bases, leaving 10 bases not matched to a gene. Germline V gives CDR1 SSHAT, CDR2 FNYEAQ (reference sequence). Looking up the rest from reference TRBV7-7 and TRBJ2-5 gives the full variable domain: GAGVSQSPRYKVTKRGQDVTLRCDPISSHATLYWYQQALGQGPEFLTYFNYEAQPDKSGLPSDRFSAERPEGSISTLTIQRTEQRDSAMYRCASSPGTSLWETQYFGPGTRLLVL.